The text below deals with one TCR beta chain. The data belong to a study of cytomegalovirus exposure and HLA in healthy donors. V lost 0 bases and J 8 bases, leaving 11 bases between the germline ends. Germline V lookup: CDR1 MNHEY, CDR2 SVGAGI. This CDR3 has 14 amino acids. It was with 60 Vbeta and 13 Jbeta primers that the PCR ran. The table came from immunoSEQ multiplex PCR; TCRdb's copy has only in-frame clones and leaves some out. This listing includes about 42,000 clones. V gene TRBV6-5 combines with J gene TRBJ2-1; D uncertain. The TCR sequence derives from a man aged 30 to 45 in good health and CMV-seronegative. The specimen was PBMCs. The CDR3 sequence is CASSYSSRMYEQFF. The CDR3 coding sequence is TGTGCCAGCAGTTACTCCTCCAGGATGTATGAGCAGTTCTTC.